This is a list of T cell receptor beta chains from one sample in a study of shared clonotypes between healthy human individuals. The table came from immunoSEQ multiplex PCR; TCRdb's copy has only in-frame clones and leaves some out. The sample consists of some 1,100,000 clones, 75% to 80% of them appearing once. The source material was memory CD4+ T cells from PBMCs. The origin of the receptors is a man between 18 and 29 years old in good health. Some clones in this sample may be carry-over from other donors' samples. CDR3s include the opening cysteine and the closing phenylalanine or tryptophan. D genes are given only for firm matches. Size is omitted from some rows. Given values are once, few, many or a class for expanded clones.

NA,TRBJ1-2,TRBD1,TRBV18,TGTGCCAGCTCAGCCCGACAGGGGGCAAACACTAACTATGGCTACACCTTC,CASSARQGANTNYGYTF
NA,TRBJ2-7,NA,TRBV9,TGTGCCAGCAGCGTAGGTGGGGACGGATACTACGAGCAGTACTTC,CASSVGGDGYYEQYF
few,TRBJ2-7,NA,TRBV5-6,TGTGCCAGCAGCTTATATTACGGGACATGGGGGTCCAACGAGCAGTACTTC,CASSLYYGTWGSNEQYF
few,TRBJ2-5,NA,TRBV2,TGTGCCAGCAGTGTTCTTGGGCCTCAAGAGACCCAGTACTTC,CASSVLGPQETQYF
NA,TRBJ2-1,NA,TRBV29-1,TGCAGCGTTGAAACCCCCACGGATGATGAGCAGTTCTTC,CSVETPTDDEQFF
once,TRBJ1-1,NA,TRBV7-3,TGTGCCAGCAGCCCCGTGAGAGGCGGGCTTGGGGGCACTGAAGCTTTCTTT,CASSPVRGGLGGTEAFF
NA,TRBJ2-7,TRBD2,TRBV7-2,TGTGCCAGCAGCCCATTGGGCGGGAGTAGAACCTACGAGCAGTACTTC,CASSPLGGSRTYEQYF
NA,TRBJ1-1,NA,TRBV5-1,TGCGCCAGCAGCTTGGGGGATCTGAACACTGAAGCTTTCTTT,CASSLGDLNTEAFF
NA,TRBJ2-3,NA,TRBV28,TGTGCCAGCAGTCCCTCCAACACAGATACGCAGTATTTT,CASSPSNTDTQYF
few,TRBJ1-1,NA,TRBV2,TGTGCCAGCAGTGAAAGTCCGCTCAAAGCTTTCTTT,CASSESPLKAFF